This section outlines one T cell receptor (beta chain) sequence together with its context. This clonotype was counted only a few times. Its antigen remains undetermined. No qualities accompany the bases; no much larger clone lies one base away. This record belongs to a study of early T cells in non-severe SARS-CoV-2 infection (dated by TCRdb to about 2021). About the study as a whole: Because TCR sequencing relied on bulk RNA taken from unsorted whole blood, pairing of alpha and beta chains was not possible. The paper as a whole reports these results and caveats: Matching against VDJdb was skewed toward anti-spike CD8 responses, likely underestimated virus-specific expansions, and missed private and CD4 specificities.

The germline V gene encodes CDR1 SGHVS and CDR2 FNYEAQ. After removal of 1 base from V and 5 bases from J, the junction retains 1 base not matched to a gene. Reading from cysteine to phenylalanine, the CDR3 counts 14 amino acids. Of all the DNA, just the CDR3 is kept, 42 bases in frame from base 1. Set within a cohort of healthcare workers in London, UK, this nested case-control study involved weekly PCR testing of nasopharyngeal swabs along with blood sampling. Healthcare workers were recruited during the week of the UK lockdown, between 23 and 31 March 2020, and followed weekly for up to roughly 15 weeks. Library generation was performed with 5' RACE. Sequencing was carried out with a NextSeq 500. In the TCR library protocol, unique molecular identifiers were attached to individual cDNA molecules to correct for PCR bias and sequencing error. TCR alpha and beta chains were both sequenced, and the abundances of alpha and beta sequences in each sample were closely correlated with each other. Turning to the authors' computational methods: Decombinator V4 was used to annotate the V gene, J gene and CDR3 of the TCR sequences. TCRs were defined as expanded if a significant change between any two time points was detected under a Poisson model with p below 0.0001. TCR abundances were normalised to the total number of TCRs sequenced in each sample and reported as counts per million. TRAV1-2 paired with TRAJ12, TRAJ20 or TRAJ33 defined MAIT TCRs, while TRAV10 paired with TRAJ18 defined iNKT TCRs. VDJdb, accessed 1 November 2021, was searched for CMV, EBV and SARS-CoV-2 annotated TCRs, excluding TCRs annotated for multiple antigens. The public reads were reprocessed in TCRdb via fastp at Q25 and MiXCR, keeping in-frame beta chains. Each entry is one CDR3 protein sequence, shown with its most common DNA and genes. None of the V and J calls come from the authors' own analysis; TCRdb made them. The sample table holds tens of thousands of distinct CDR3 sequences, of which roughly 6.6% were seen once. The top ten hold approximately 4.5% of the sample.

The chain is encoded by TRBV7-6 joined to TRBJ2-1, and TRBD2 matches 8 of the central bases. The clonotype comes from an adult who was a healthcare worker with PCR-confirmed SARS-CoV-2 infection or an uninfected control (not recorded which). Material for sequencing was whole blood. The CDR3: CASSLVAGHNEQFF. The DNA is TGTGCCAGCAGCTTAGTAGCGGGGCACAATGAGCAGTTCTTC.